What follows are 9 T cell receptor beta chains derived from one specimen sequenced in a study of T cell responses to AZD1222 COVID-19 vaccine (dated by TCRdb to the early 2020s). In the paper's terms, the time point label means: about 28 days (+/-7) after the second vaccine dose. Library preparation employed the immunoSEQ multiplex PCR assay. TCRdb's version of the immuneACCESS table is confined to in-frame rearrangements and falls short of the full clone set. An unresolved V gene accounts for under half of the shortfall where checked; the remainder is of unknown origin. The sample records 180,000 or so clones, approximately 93% of which are singletons. The ten biggest clones cover over 0.95% of the sample. The sequenced sample was peripheral blood, obtained 28 days after the second AZD1222 dose. The receptors here all came from an adult who received the AZD1222 COVID-19 vaccine.

This sequence joins TRBV19 and TRBJ2-7; a weak D match, TRBD2 (5 bases). Trimming shortened V by 3 bases and J by 5 bases, and 17 bases separated the two germline ends. The V gene's germline CDR1 is LNHDA and CDR2 SQIVND (reference sequence). CDR3 size: 15 residues. The CDR3 nucleotides read TGTGCCAGTAGTATGGCCCGACGAGGGTACAACGAGCAGTACTTC. This encodes CASSMARRGYNEQYF.

This CDR3 reads CASTPGSTDTQYF. The CDR3 nucleotides read TGTGCCAGCACCCCCGGGAGCACAGATACGCAGTATTTT. The chain has TRBV9 and TRBJ2-3, with D hard to call. V lost 6 bases and J 0 bases, leaving 8 bases between the germline ends. This CDR3 region has 13 residues. CDR1 and CDR2 (germline): SGDLS, YYNGEE.

The chain combines TRBV7-2 with TRBJ1-4; the match to TRBD1 covers 9 bases. The CDR3 totals 15 residues. With V trimmed by 5 bases and J by 8 bases, 9 bases remained unmatched. The germline V gene encodes CDR1 SGHTA and CDR2 FQGNSA. Here the CDR3 DNA reads TGTGCCAGCAGCCTGTGGGGACAGGGAGGCGAAAAACTGTTTTTT. Amino acids: CASSLWGQGGEKLFF.

The gene calls are TRBV30 and TRBJ1-3; D call uncertain. CDR1 is GTSNPN and CDR2 is SVGIG in the germline V gene (reference sequence). V lost 3 bases to trimming and J lost 0 bases, with 3 bases between them. This CDR3 has 12 amino acids. CDR3 loop: CAWSSSGNTIYF. DNA of the CDR3: TGTGCCTGGAGCTCCTCTGGAAACACCATATATTTT.

The chain carries TRBV6-2 or TRBV6-3 and TRBJ2-2, with D possibly TRBD1 on 7 matching bases. V lost 5 bases to trimming and J lost 3 bases, with 10 bases between them. This CDR3 region has 14 residues. Germline CDR1 MNHEY, CDR2 SVGEGT. This CDR3 is CASSGGTDTGELFF. As DNA, the CDR3 is TGTGCCAGCAGTGGAGGGACAGACACCGGGGAGCTGTTTTTT.

Written as DNA, the CDR3 is TGTGCCAGCAGTGAGACTACGGGTTACTCTGGCTACACCTTC. Protein: CASSETTGYSGYTF. J is TRBJ1-2 and V is TRBV2; no reliable D call. Trimming took off 3 bases at V and 7 bases at J, with 15 bases between the two ends. In germline, CDR1 is SNHLY, CDR2 FYNNEI. The CDR3 is 14 amino acids.

The gene calls are TRBV7-2 and TRBJ1-4; D unresolved. The CDR3 loop spans 15 amino acids. The germline gives CDR1 SGHTA, CDR2 FQGNSA. Trimming left V 0 bases short and J 7 bases short, with 12 bases between. The CDR3 spells CASSLALGILEKLFF. CDR3 nucleotide sequence: TGTGCCAGCAGCTTAGCGCTAGGGATCCTTGAAAAACTGTTTTTT.

The rearrangement links TRBV4-1 to TRBJ1-2, with 8 bases that match TRBD1. The trim removed 1 base at V and 4 bases at J, leaving 5 bases unmatched. Germline lookup yields CDR1 MGHRA and CDR2 YSYEKL. The CDR3 contains 15 residues. CDR3: CASSQGTGRGYGYTF. CDR3 nucleotide sequence: TGCGCCAGCAGCCAAGGGACAGGGAGAGGCTATGGCTACACCTTC.

V usage is TRBV11-2 and J usage is TRBJ1-2; 7 bases align to TRBD1. The trim removed 3 bases at V and 5 bases at J, leaving 9 bases unmatched. Per germline, CDR1 SGHAT and CDR2 FQNNGV. The CDR3 runs to 15 residues. The CDR3 loop reads CASSFRTGPGYGYTF. The CDR3 DNA is TGTGCCAGCAGCTTCAGGACAGGCCCGGGGTATGGCTACACCTTC.